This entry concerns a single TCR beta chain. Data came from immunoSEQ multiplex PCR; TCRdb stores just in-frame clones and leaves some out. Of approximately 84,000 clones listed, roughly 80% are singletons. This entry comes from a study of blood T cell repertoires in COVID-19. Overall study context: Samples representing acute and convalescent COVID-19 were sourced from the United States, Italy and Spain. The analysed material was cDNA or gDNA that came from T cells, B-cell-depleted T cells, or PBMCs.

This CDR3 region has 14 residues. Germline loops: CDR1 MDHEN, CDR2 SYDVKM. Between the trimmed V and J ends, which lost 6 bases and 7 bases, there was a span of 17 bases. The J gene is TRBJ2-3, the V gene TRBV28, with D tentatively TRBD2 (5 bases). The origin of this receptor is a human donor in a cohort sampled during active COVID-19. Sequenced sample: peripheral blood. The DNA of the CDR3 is TGTGCCAGCAGCAGGACTGACCTGCCTAATACGCAGTATTTT. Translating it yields CASSRTDLPNTQYF.